Presented here are 19 T cell receptor beta chains from one specimen sequenced in a study of OX40 agonist ivuxolimab in advanced cancers. Sequencing was performed with immunoSEQ multiplex PCR; in TCRdb, only in-frame clones are kept and a portion is missing. The profile shows about 61,000 clones, nearly 90% of them singletons. The starting material was CD4+ or CD8+ T cells sorted from blood, obtained in a trial of the OX40 agonist ivuxolimab. These receptors all come from an adult with an advanced solid tumor such as melanoma, head and neck, liver or kidney cancer.

The V call is TRBV14, the J call TRBJ1-2, with D hard to call. This CDR3 is built from 13 residues. CDR1 is SGHDN and CDR2 is FVKESK in the germline V gene. The V and J ends lost 1 base and 1 base respectively, with 4 bases between them. In DNA form, the CDR3 reads TGTGCCAGCAGCCAAGGATTTAACTATGGCTACACCTTC. Translated, it gives CASSQGFNYGYTF. Supplemented by reference TRBV14 and TRBJ1-2, the full variable domain reads EAGVTQFPSHSVIEKGQTVTLRCDPISGHDNLYWYRRVMGKEIKFLLHFVKESKQDESGMPNNRFLAERTGGTYSTLKVQPAELEDSGVYFCASSQGFNYGYTFGSGTRLTVV.

This chain connects TRBV27 to TRBJ1-6, with a possible D match to TRBD1 (6 bases). Germline V gives CDR1 MNHEY, CDR2 SMNVEV (reference sequence). The CDR3 totals 15 residues. V was shortened by 7 bases and J by 9 bases, with 19 bases between the two germline ends. This CDR3 reads CASTGEQGTGSPLHF. CDR3 DNA: TGTGCCAGCACGGGAGAGCAGGGGACCGGTTCACCCCTCCACTTT.

This chain joins TRBV2 and TRBJ1-1, with unresolved D. CDR1 is SNHLY, CDR2 FYNNEI, per germline. The CDR3 loop spans 14 amino acids. V lost 4 bases and J 0 bases, leaving 9 bases between the germline ends. The CDR3 spells CASSVPNMNTEAFF. CDR3 DNA sequence: TGTGCCAGCAGTGTTCCGAACATGAACACTGAAGCTTTCTTT.

This rearrangement joins TRBV2 to TRBJ2-5; tentative D call: TRBD1 (6 bases). The germline V and J ends were trimmed by 7 bases and 1 base, with 10 bases remaining between them. The germline V gene encodes CDR1 SNHLY and CDR2 FYNNEI. CDR3 length: 13 amino acids. The chain's CDR3 is CASMDSFQETQYF. The CDR3 DNA is TGTGCCAGCATGGACAGCTTCCAAGAGACCCAGTACTTC.

V and J are TRBV10-3 and TRBJ2-1, with TRBD2 matching over 7 bases. The CDR3 sequence is 16 residues long. With V trimmed by 7 bases and J by 6 bases, 15 bases remained unmatched. CDR1 is ENHRY, CDR2 SYGVKD, per germline. This CDR3 reads CAITSPRAGDLNEQFF. CDR3 in DNA: TGTGCCATCACCTCGCCACGGGCGGGGGACCTCAATGAGCAGTTCTTC.

In DNA, the CDR3 is TGTGCCACGAGCCCTGGCACCGGGGAGCTGTTTTTT. Its protein product is CATSPGTGELFF. The chain combines TRBV6-5 with TRBJ2-2, with D hard to call. CDR3 length: 12 residues. Germline V gene data show CDR1 as MNHEY and CDR2 as SVGAGI. V lost 10 bases and J lost 4, with 10 bases in between.

V gene TRBV27 combines with J gene TRBJ2-2; 7 nucleotides align to TRBD1. The trim removed 5 bases at V and 5 bases at J, leaving 11 bases unmatched. This CDR3 region has 16 residues. Germline-derived CDR1 and CDR2 are MNHEY and SMNVEV (reference sequence). The CDR3 DNA sequence: TGTGCCAGCAGTGACAGGGTGGTGTTTACGACCGGGGAGCTGTTTTTT. This encodes CASSDRVVFTTGELFF.

A few counts support this clone. The rearrangement uses TRBV10-3 and TRBJ1-1; D not certain. The CDR3 is made up of 13 amino acids. Trimming removed 5 bases at V and 4 bases at J, with 11 bases between. Germline lookup yields CDR1 ENHRY and CDR2 SYGVKD. The CDR3 sequence: CAISIVGSTEAFF. The DNA for the CDR3 is TGTGCCATCAGTATAGTAGGTAGCACTGAAGCTTTCTTT.

The chain carries TRBV19 and TRBJ1-5, with D perhaps matching TRBD1 (6 bases). V shed 4 bases and J shed 4 bases, with 14 bases lying between them. There are 15 residues in the CDR3. The germline V gene has CDR1 LNHDA and CDR2 SQIVND (reference sequence). CDR3: CASSTWTAPNQPQHF. The DNA of the CDR3 is TGTGCCAGTAGTACCTGGACAGCACCAAATCAGCCCCAGCATTTT.

J is TRBJ1-2 and V is TRBV11-2, with unresolved D. Germline values: CDR1 SGHAT, CDR2 FQNNGV. V was trimmed by 4 bases and J by 5 bases, leaving 17 bases between them. CDR3 length equals 15 residues. As DNA, the CDR3 is TGTGCCAGCAGCTCCCTACGGAGGACGGAGTATGGCTACACCTTC. Protein: CASSSLRRTEYGYTF.

V is TRBV2 and J is TRBJ1-1; TRBD1 matches 7 bases. The V gene end was trimmed by 7 bases and the J gene end by 4 bases; junction bases not matched to a gene: 6. Germline V lookup: CDR1 SNHLY, CDR2 FYNNEI. There are 13 residues in the CDR3. CDR3 in amino acids: CASTPGQSTEAFF. In nucleotides, the CDR3 is TGTGCCAGCACCCCGGGACAGAGCACTGAAGCTTTCTTT.

This clone was seen only once. The chain uses TRBV27 and TRBJ2-2, with a possible D match to TRBD2 (6 bases). The length of the CDR3 is 18 residues. CDR1 is MNHEY and CDR2 is SMNVEV in the germline V gene (reference sequence). V was trimmed by 5 bases and J by 3 bases, leaving 22 bases between them. The CDR3 DNA follows: TGTGCCAGCAGTCAAAACCGTCCGGGACTCGCACACACCGGGGAGCTGTTTTTT. Translating gives CASSQNRPGLAHTGELFF.

The J gene is TRBJ1-4, the V gene TRBV2, with TRBD1 matching 9 bases. CDR1 and CDR2 from the germline V gene are SNHLY and FYNNEI. The trim removed 8 bases at V and 7 bases at J, leaving 11 bases unmatched. CDR3 size: 15 residues. The DNA of the CDR3 is TGTGCCAGCTCGCGTCAGGGACAGGGCGGTGAAAAACTGTTTTTT. It encodes CASSRQGQGGEKLFF.

The chain joins TRBV4-3 to TRBJ1-2; TRBD1 matches at 7 bases. Germline assignment: CDR1 LGHNA and CDR2 YSLEER. CDR3 length: 17 amino acids. Trimming took 0 bases from V and 4 from J; bases not matched to a gene: 11. The chain's CDR3 is CASSQDTTRDRVYGYTF. The CDR3 nucleotides read TGCGCCAGCAGCCAAGATACCACCCGGGACAGAGTCTATGGCTACACCTTC.

The chain couples TRBV27 to TRBJ1-5; 7 positions agree with TRBD1. The junction had 8 bases not matched to a gene; V was cut back by 4 bases and J by 2 bases. CDR1 MNHEY and CDR2 SMNVEV come from the germline V gene (reference sequence). This CDR3 region has 16 residues. The CDR3 here is CASSSHGTAGNQPQHF. CDR3 DNA sequence: TGTGCCAGCAGTTCCCACGGGACAGCGGGCAATCAGCCCCAGCATTTT.

The chain joins TRBV6-6 to TRBJ1-6; 7 bases line up with TRBD1. With 0 bases clipped from V and 7 bases from J, the junction kept 3 bases outside the gene matches. There are 15 residues in the CDR3. The germline CDR1 and CDR2 sequences are MNHNY and SVGAGI (reference sequence). The CDR3 is CASSYSGTENSPLHF. The DNA for the CDR3 is TGTGCCAGCAGTTACTCGGGGACAGAGAATTCACCCCTCCACTTT.

The J gene is TRBJ1-2, the V gene TRBV10-3, with D possibly being TRBD1 (6 bases). Trimming stripped 4 bases from V and 2 bases from J, with 11 bases between. This CDR3 is 14 amino acids long. Germline assignment: CDR1 ENHRY and CDR2 SYGVKD. This CDR3 is CAISVTTGNYGYTF. The CDR3 nucleotides read TGTGCCATCAGTGTTACCACAGGGAACTATGGCTACACCTTC.

In its sample, this clone was seen a few times. The CDR3 DNA reads as TGTGCCAGCAGCTTGCCACCTGCGGGGTATGGCTACACCTTC. It is translated as CASSLPPAGYGYTF. The gene calls are TRBV5-6 and TRBJ1-2; D not resolved. The CDR3 covers 14 residues. The V end was cut by 1 base, the J end by 5 bases, with 12 bases between. CDR1 and CDR2 (germline): SGHDT, YYEEEE. The complete variable domain, with remaining parts taken from reference TRBV5-6 and TRBJ1-2, reads DAGVTQSPTHLIKTRGQQVTLRCSPKSGHDTVSWYQQALGQGPQFIFQYYEEEERQRGNFPDRFSGHQFPNYSSELNVNALLLGDSALYLCASSLPPAGYGYTFGSGTRLTVV.

The CDR3 is CASSLTGPEGYTF. For the CDR3, the DNA is TGCGCCAGCAGCTTGACAGGCCCAGAGGGCTACACCTTC. The V and J genes are TRBV5-1 and TRBJ1-2, with D possibly TRBD1 on 5 matching bases. There are 13 residues in the CDR3. Germline V gene sequence: CDR1 SGHRS, CDR2 YFSETQ. Deletions cut 1 base from V and 8 bases from J, with 12 bases between.